This T cell receptor beta chain was obtained from a study of blood T cell repertoires in COVID-19. Assay: immunoSEQ multiplex PCR; the TCRdb copy retains only in-frame clones and omits some. The sample includes a few hundred thousand clones, about 79% of them seen just once. The TCR sequence derives from a human donor in a cohort sampled during active COVID-19. The source material was peripheral blood.

This CDR3 is CASSPSGLGVFGQYF. The CDR3 DNA sequence: TGTGCCAGCAGCCCGAGCGGGTTGGGAGTATTTGGGCAGTACTTC. The chain combines TRBV3-1 (or the pseudogene TRBV3-2) with TRBJ2-7; possibly TRBD2 for D (6 bases). V was trimmed by 4 bases and J by 9 bases, leaving 22 bases between them. Looked up from germline, CDR1 is LGHDT and CDR2 is YNNKEL (reference sequence). The CDR3 length is 15 residues.